One sample yielded the 29 T cell receptor beta chains listed below, sequenced in a study of blood T cell repertoires in COVID-19 (dated by TCRdb to the early 2020s). The library relied on the immunoSEQ multiplex PCR assay. What TCRdb holds here is the immuneACCESS table cut down to in-frame rearrangements. Part of the clones is not present; checked against another copy, under half of the missing clones reflect an unresolved V gene, and the others are unexplained. The sample profile shows about 170,000 clones; about 85% of them were found once. About 1.2% of the sample goes to the ten largest clones. The specimen sequenced was peripheral blood. These receptors came from a man in his fifties or sixties who had recovered from COVID-19.

The rearrangement links TRBV2 to TRBJ1-6, with D tentatively TRBD1 (6 bases). The CDR3 extends over 15 amino acids. From germline, CDR1 is SNHLY and CDR2 FYNNEI. Trimming shortened V by 1 base and J by 9 bases, and 13 bases separated the two germline ends. The CDR3 nucleotides read TGTGCCAGCAGTGAAGGTAGTACAGGGCGTTCACCCCTCCACTTT. Translation gives CASSEGSTGRSPLHF.

This clone was recorded at least ten times. This sequence joins TRBV19 and TRBJ2-7; TRBD1 aligns across 7 bases. V shed 5 bases, J shed 1 base, and the junction held 14 bases outside the gene matches. The CDR3 extends over 17 amino acids. CDR1 and CDR2 from the germline V gene are LNHDA and SQIVND (reference sequence). The CDR3 region is CASSPNSLGTVSYEQYF. In DNA form, the CDR3 reads TGTGCCAGTAGTCCCAATTCTTTGGGGACAGTTTCCTACGAGCAGTACTTC.

The chain recombines TRBV11-2 with TRBJ1-3, with 7 bases that match TRBD1. V lost 3 bases and J lost 0; bases outside the gene matches: 5. The CDR3 has 16 residues. The V gene's germline CDR1 is SGHAT and CDR2 FQNNGV. The CDR3: CASSLGQPVSGNTIYF. CDR3 sequence (DNA): TGTGCCAGCAGCTTGGGACAGCCGGTCTCTGGAAACACCATATATTTT. Complete variable domain (other parts from reference TRBV11-2 and TRBJ1-3): EAGVAQSPRYKIIEKRQSVAFWCNPISGHATLYWYQQILGQGPKLLIQFQNNGVVDDSQLPKDRFSAERLKGVDSTLKIQPAKLEDSAVYLCASSLGQPVSGNTIYFGEGSWLTVV.

The V gene is TRBV20-1, the J gene TRBJ2-1, with 9 nucleotides matching TRBD2. V dropped 3 bases and J dropped 6; count of bases not matched to a gene: 9. The germline gives CDR1 DFQATT, CDR2 SNEGSKA (reference sequence). The CDR3 consists of 15 residues. CDR3 DNA: TGCAGTGCTAGTAAGGGACGGCGGGGGGGCAATGAGCAGTTCTTC. This gives the protein CSASKGRRGGNEQFF.

The chain links TRBV18 to TRBJ1-2; no reliable D call. The germline V gene encodes CDR1 KGHSH and CDR2 LQKENI. The length of the CDR3 is 15 residues. Trimming cost V 3 bases and J 0 bases, with 11 bases left between them. The CDR3 DNA reads as TGTGCCAGCTCACCTCAGGTCAGCACTAACTATGGCTACACCTTC. This translates into CASSPQVSTNYGYTF.

The chain uses TRBV9 and TRBJ2-3; D may be TRBD2 (6 bases). CDR3 length equals 16 residues. Trimming shortened V by 3 bases and J by 1 base, and 15 bases separated the two germline ends. Per germline, CDR1 SGDLS and CDR2 YYNGEE. The CDR3 nucleotides are TGTGCCAGCAGCGCCCAAGGCCGGAGGGGCACAGATACGCAGTATTTT. Encoded protein: CASSAQGRRGTDTQYF. The whole variable domain, filled in from reference TRBV9 and TRBJ2-3, reads DSGVTQTPKHLITATGQRVTLRCSPRSGDLSVYWYQQSLDQGLQFLIQYYNGEERAKGNILERFSAQQFPDLHSELNLSSLELGDSALYFCASSAQGRRGTDTQYFGPGTRLTVL.

This chain links TRBV11-2 with TRBJ2-3, with D possibly matching TRBD2 (5 bases). Germline CDR1 SGHAT, CDR2 FQNNGV. The CDR3 spans 14 residues. Trimming cost V 1 base and J 1 base, with 6 bases left between them. CDR3 region: CASSLGRGTDTQYF. CDR3 bases: TGTGCCAGCAGCTTAGGGCGGGGCACAGATACGCAGTATTTT.

This clone was detected only a few times. This sequence joins TRBV7-2 and TRBJ2-3; D uncertain. This CDR3 has 12 amino acids. CDR1 and CDR2 from the germline V gene are SGHTA and FQGNSA. Trimming cost V 6 bases and J 2 bases, with 6 bases left between them. The CDR3 spells CASSHYTDTQYF. The CDR3 bases are TGTGCCAGCAGTCACTACACAGATACGCAGTATTTT. The variable domain in full, with the rest retrieved from reference TRBV7-2 and TRBJ2-3, is GAGVSQSPSNKVTEKGKDVELRCDPISGHTALYWYRQSLGQGLEFLIYFQGNSAPDKSGLPSDRFSAERTGGSVSTLTIQRTQQEDSAVYLCASSHYTDTQYFGPGTRLTVL.

The V call is TRBV27, the J call TRBJ2-5, with D possibly matching TRBD1 (6 bases). The germline gives CDR1 MNHEY, CDR2 SMNVEV (reference sequence). Trimming shortened V by 7 bases and J by 2 bases, and 23 bases separated the two germline ends. There are 17 residues in the CDR3. The CDR3 DNA is TGTGCCAGCACCCCTAGAGGGGGACGGAGCATTCAAGAGACCCAGTACTTC. It codes for CASTPRGGRSIQETQYF.

This chain connects TRBV7-9 to TRBJ1-2; D possibly corresponds to TRBD1 (5 bases). The CDR3 sequence is 13 residues long. Germline lookup yields CDR1 SEHNR and CDR2 FQNEAQ (reference sequence). V was clipped by 5 bases and J by 1 base, with 8 bases between them. The CDR3 sequence: CASSQGVNYGYTF. The DNA for the CDR3 is TGTGCCAGCAGCCAAGGGGTTAACTATGGCTACACCTTC.

In regard to this clone: The sample has other DNA sequences that encode this CDR3 too. The V and J genes are TRBV5-6 and TRBJ2-7, with a possible D match to TRBD1 (5 bases). The V gene lost 0 bases and the J gene lost 1 base, with 5 bases spanning the gap. This CDR3 comprises 13 residues. From germline, CDR1 is SGHDT and CDR2 YYEEEE. The CDR3 nucleotides are TGTGCCAGCAGCTTGGGACAGTCCTACGAGCAGTACTTC. Its translation is CASSLGQSYEQYF. The whole variable domain, filled in from reference TRBV5-6 and TRBJ2-7, reads DAGVTQSPTHLIKTRGQQVTLRCSPKSGHDTVSWYQQALGQGPQFIFQYYEEEERQRGNFPDRFSGHQFPNYSSELNVNALLLGDSALYLCASSLGQSYEQYFGPGTRLTVT.

The V gene is TRBV19, the J gene TRBJ2-5; 14 positions match TRBD2. Per germline, CDR1 LNHDA and CDR2 SQIVND (reference sequence). V was pared by 7 bases and J by 6 bases, with 7 bases of the junction left unmatched. The length of the CDR3 is 15 residues. The DNA for the CDR3 is TGTGCCAGTACCCCGACTAGCGGGGGGGCCAAGACCCAGTACTTC. It translates to CASTPTSGGAKTQYF.

This chain joins TRBV28 and TRBJ1-1; no clear D gene. Germline CDR1 reads MDHEN; CDR2 reads SYDVKM. CDR3 length: 12 residues. V was shortened by 3 bases and J by 7 bases, with 9 bases between the two germline ends. The CDR3 DNA sequence: TGTGCCAGCAGTTTCAACTCAGGTGAAGCTTTCTTT. Residues: CASSFNSGEAFF.

This rearrangement joins TRBV30 to TRBJ1-3, with D unclear. CDR1 and CDR2 from the germline V gene are GTSNPN and SVGIG (reference sequence). The CDR3 extends over 12 amino acids. Trimming left V 4 bases short and J 0 bases short, with 4 bases between. The CDR3 loop is CAWTLSGNTIYF. CDR3 in DNA: TGTGCCTGGACCCTCTCTGGAAACACCATATATTTT.

J is TRBJ1-4 and V is TRBV27, with a possible D match to TRBD1 (6 bases). Germline V gene lookup returns CDR1 MNHEY and CDR2 SMNVEV (reference sequence). Trimming took 6 bases from V and 7 from J, leaving 27 bases between them. The CDR3 extends over 18 amino acids. The CDR3, as DNA: TGTGCCAGCAGACAGGGTCGAAACAGACCAGGTACTTTTGAAAAACTGTTTTTT. Its protein is CASRQGRNRPGTFEKLFF.

The V and J genes are TRBV6-4 and TRBJ2-5; 9 bases fit TRBD2. Germline-derived CDR1 and CDR2 are MRHNA and SNTAGT. This CDR3 contains 14 residues. V was clipped by 0 bases and J by 4 bases; unmatched bases: 0. CDR3 sequence: CASSDSAGGETQYF. CDR3 in DNA: TGTGCCAGCAGTGACTCAGCGGGGGGAGAGACCCAGTACTTC.

This clone occurred once. The rearrangement links TRBV30 to TRBJ2-6, with D perhaps TRBD2 (6 bases). Germline CDR1 and CDR2: GTSNPN and SVGIG (reference sequence). The CDR3 loop spans 16 amino acids. V was pared by 4 bases and J by 0 bases, with 13 bases between. The CDR3 bases are TGTGCCTGGAACGGAGGGTCCCTCTCTGGGGCCAACGTCCTGACTTTC. Translation gives CAWNGGSLSGANVLTF.

V is TRBV7-3 and J is TRBJ2-3; TRBD2 aligns across 16 bases. This CDR3 comprises 18 residues. V lost 2 bases, J lost 4 bases, and 6 bases stayed unmatched. CDR1 is SGHTA and CDR2 is FQGTGA in the germline V gene. CDR3 sequence reads: CASSLSAGTSGGADTQYF. The CDR3, as DNA: TGTGCCAGCAGCTTATCCGCGGGGACTAGCGGGGGGGCAGATACGCAGTATTTT.

The chain combines TRBV3-1 (or the pseudogene TRBV3-2) with TRBJ1-1; the D gene is possibly TRBD1 (5 bases). Trimming cost V 4 bases and J 9 bases, with 24 bases left between them. Germline V gives CDR1 LGHDT, CDR2 YNNKEL (reference sequence). The CDR3 extends over 16 amino acids. CDR3 bases: TGTGCCAGCAGCCCTTACTCGGCAGGGATCACACCGAAAGCTTTCTTT. Translation gives CASSPYSAGITPKAFF.

This chain connects TRBV6-6 to TRBJ1-1; D is unresolved. The CDR3 loop spans 11 amino acids. The germline V and J ends were trimmed by 7 bases and 6 bases, with 9 bases remaining between them. Germline V gives CDR1 MNHNY, CDR2 SVGAGI (reference sequence). The CDR3 coding sequence is TGTGCCAGCACCCGACACCCTGAAGCTTTCTTT. As protein: CASTRHPEAFF.

This clone turned up a few times. The gene calls are TRBV5-1 and TRBJ2-3; 7 nucleotides agree with TRBD2. The V gene's germline CDR1 is SGHRS and CDR2 YFSETQ. This CDR3 region has 14 residues. V lost 2 bases, J lost 0 bases, and 0 bases stayed unmatched. CDR3 DNA sequence: TGCGCCAGCAGCTTCGGGAGGAGCACAGATACGCAGTATTTT. Protein: CASSFGRSTDTQYF.

This chain joins TRBV5-1 and TRBJ2-1, with TRBD2 matching over 10 bases. V lost 0 bases, J lost 10 bases, and 7 bases stayed unmatched. Germline values: CDR1 SGHRS, CDR2 YFSETQ. The CDR3 contains 15 residues. The CDR3 DNA sequence: TGCGCCAGCAGCTTGGTCAGCGGGGGGGCCGGAGAGCAGTTCTTC. Translating gives CASSLVSGGAGEQFF.

The chain combines TRBV2 with TRBJ2-5, with 10 nucleotides matching TRBD1. CDR3 length: 15 residues. Germline CDR1 SNHLY, CDR2 FYNNEI. V lost 8 bases and J lost 3; bases outside the gene matches: 9. The CDR3 reads CASGIPGQGKETQYF. The CDR3 nucleotides read TGTGCCAGCGGTATACCGGGACAGGGGAAAGAGACCCAGTACTTC. Complete variable domain (other parts from reference TRBV2 and TRBJ2-5): EPEVTQTPSHQVTQMGQEVILRCVPISNHLYFYWYRQILGQKVEFLVSFYNNEISEKSEIFDDQFSVERPDGSNFTLKIRSTKLEDSAMYFCASGIPGQGKETQYFGPGTRLLVL.

This chain links TRBV5-6 with TRBJ1-1; D not certain. This CDR3 has 14 amino acids. V lost 0 bases and J lost 8, with 14 bases in between. Germline V lookup: CDR1 SGHDT, CDR2 YYEEEE. The CDR3 region has the DNA TGTGCCAGCAGCTTGGTCACTCCAACGATCGAAGCTTTCTTT. Residues: CASSLVTPTIEAFF.

The chain has TRBV9 and TRBJ1-4; the D gene is possibly TRBD1 (6 bases). V was cut by 4 bases and J by 5 bases, with 15 bases left in between. From germline, CDR1 is SGDLS and CDR2 YYNGEE. This CDR3 comprises 15 residues. The CDR3 sequence: CASSREGDWNEKLFF. Written as DNA, the CDR3 is TGTGCCAGCAGCCGTGAGGGGGATTGGAATGAAAAACTGTTTTTT.

This chain joins TRBV4-1 and TRBJ2-7, with TRBD2 matching over 7 bases. The CDR3 totals 13 residues. V was pared by 4 bases and J by 1 base, with 1 base of the junction left unmatched. CDR1 is MGHRA and CDR2 is YSYEKL in the germline V gene. The CDR3 here is CASSLRESYEQYF. CDR3 DNA: TGCGCCAGCAGCCTGCGGGAGTCCTACGAGCAGTACTTC.

The rearrangement joins TRBV7-9 to TRBJ1-2; 7 nucleotides line up with TRBD1. CDR3 size: 15 residues. J lost 0 bases, V lost 3 bases, and 4 bases had no gene match. Per germline, CDR1 SEHNR and CDR2 FQNEAQ (reference sequence). The CDR3, as DNA: TGTGCCAGCAGCTTGATGACAGGGACTAACTATGGCTACACCTTC. Its translation: CASSLMTGTNYGYTF.

The chain couples TRBV7-9 to TRBJ2-7, with TRBD2 matching over 10 bases. With V trimmed by 7 bases and J by 5 bases, 8 bases remained unmatched. Germline CDR1 is SEHNR and CDR2 is FQNEAQ (reference sequence). This CDR3 is 14 amino acids long. Here the CDR3 DNA reads TGTGCCAGCAATCACGGACTAGCGGAAAACGAGCAGTACTTC. It encodes CASNHGLAENEQYF. The full variable domain, completed using reference TRBV7-9 and TRBJ2-7, is DTGVSQNPRHKITKRGQNVTFRCDPISEHNRLYWYRQTLGQGPEFLTYFQNEAQLEKSRLLSDRFSAERPKGSFSTLEIQRTEQGDSAMYLCASNHGLAENEQYFGPGTRLTVT.

This rearrangement joins TRBV19 to TRBJ1-5; TRBD1 might be the D (5 bases). The germline V gene has CDR1 LNHDA and CDR2 SQIVND (reference sequence). CDR3 length: 18 residues. With 6 bases removed from V and 1 base from J, the gap between germline ends came to 22 bases. The CDR3 DNA follows: TGTGCCAGTAGCGTGGCAGGGCTTGGGTTTCAGAGCAATCAGCCCCAGCATTTT. Translated: CASSVAGLGFQSNQPQHF.